This TCR beta chain comes out of a study of T cell changes during pregnancy in multiple sclerosis. The V segment lost 1 base and the J segment 7 bases; nucleotides outside the gene matches: 8. Looked up from germline, CDR1 is LNHNV and CDR2 is YYDKDF (reference sequence). The CDR3 runs to 17 residues. Produced via immunoSEQ multiplex PCR; TCRdb's table is partial and in-frame only. This table holds roughly 41,000 clones, roughly 87% found once. The material was CD4+ T cells from peripheral blood mononuclear cells, obtained in the first trimester of pregnancy. The source of this sequence is a female donor with multiple sclerosis, enrolled in a pregnancy study. The chain combines TRBV15 with TRBJ2-1, with 12 bases fitting TRBD1. CDR3 sequence: CATSRGIGTGGENEQFF. The CDR3 coding sequence is TGTGCCACCAGCAGAGGTATCGGGACAGGGGGCGAAAATGAGCAGTTCTTC. Variable domain in full (rest from reference TRBV15 and TRBJ2-1): DAMVIQNPRYQVTQFGKPVTLSCSQTLNHNVMYWYQQKSSQAPKLLFHYYDKDFNNEADTPDNFQSRRPNTSFCFLDIRSPGLGDTAMYLCATSRGIGTGGENEQFFGPGTRLTVL.